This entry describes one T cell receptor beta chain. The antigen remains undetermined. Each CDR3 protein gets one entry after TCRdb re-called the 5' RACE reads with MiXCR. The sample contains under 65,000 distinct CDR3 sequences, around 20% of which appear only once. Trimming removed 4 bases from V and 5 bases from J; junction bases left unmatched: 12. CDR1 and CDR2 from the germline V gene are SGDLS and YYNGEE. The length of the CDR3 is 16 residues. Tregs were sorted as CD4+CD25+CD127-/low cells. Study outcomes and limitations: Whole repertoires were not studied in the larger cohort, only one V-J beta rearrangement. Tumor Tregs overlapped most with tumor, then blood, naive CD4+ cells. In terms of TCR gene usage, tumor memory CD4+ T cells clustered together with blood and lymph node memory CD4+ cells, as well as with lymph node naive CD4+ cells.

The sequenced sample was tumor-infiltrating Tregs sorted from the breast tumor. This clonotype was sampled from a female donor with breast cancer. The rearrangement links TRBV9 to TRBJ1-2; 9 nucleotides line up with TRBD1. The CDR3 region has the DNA TGTGCCAGCAGCCCCCCGGGACAGGGTTTCGCGTATGGCTACACCTTC. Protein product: CASSPPGQGFAYGYTF.